The rows below give T cell receptor beta chains drawn from one sample of a study of T cell changes during pregnancy in multiple sclerosis. The table came from immunoSEQ multiplex PCR; TCRdb's copy has only in-frame clones and leaves some out. The sample includes 45,000 or so clones, 96% of them seen just once. The starting material was peripheral blood, obtained in the second trimester of pregnancy. The receptors shown here come from a female donor with multiple sclerosis, enrolled in a pregnancy study. The conserved cysteine and the conserved F or W are not part of the CDR3 here. A D gene is named only where the DNA matches it firmly. For some rows the clone size is stated as once, few or many, or as a class when expanded; others skip it.

D gene: -; J gene: TRBJ1-5; V gene: TRBV27; clone size: -; CDR3 protein: ASSKGLSNQPQH
D gene: TRBD2; J gene: TRBJ2-1; V gene: TRBV29-1; clone size: -; CDR3 protein: SVEDELAGGPTTYNEQF
D gene: TRBD1; J gene: TRBJ1-5; V gene: TRBV28; clone size: once; CDR3 protein: ASSSDSKDRYLEPQH
D gene: -; J gene: TRBJ2-2; V gene: TRBV6-1; clone size: -; CDR3 protein: ASSGLAKKAGELF
D gene: TRBD2; J gene: TRBJ2-1; V gene: TRBV9; clone size: -; CDR3 protein: ASSVGGAGAHNEQF
D gene: -; J gene: TRBJ2-1; V gene: TRBV6-6; clone size: -; CDR3 protein: ASTLGQTQINEQF
D gene: -; J gene: TRBJ2-5; V gene: TRBV6-1; clone size: once; CDR3 protein: ASTLMESGAETQY
D gene: TRBD2; J gene: TRBJ2-2; V gene: TRBV6-1; clone size: -; CDR3 protein: ASKASGANTGELF
D gene: -; J gene: TRBJ1-1; V gene: TRBV6-4; clone size: -; CDR3 protein: DTRPGARVNTEAF
D gene: TRBD2; J gene: TRBJ2-7; V gene: TRBV15; clone size: -; CDR3 protein: ATSREGLAGSYEQY
D gene: TRBD1; J gene: TRBJ2-3; V gene: TRBV23-1; clone size: -; CDR3 protein: ASSQSKRQGRTDTQY
D gene: TRBD1; J gene: TRBJ2-7; V gene: TRBV6-1; clone size: once; CDR3 protein: ASSEVFWLQGAKDEQY
D gene: -; J gene: TRBJ1-1; V gene: TRBV4-1; clone size: -; CDR3 protein: ASRWTANTEAF
D gene: TRBD1; J gene: TRBJ2-4; V gene: TRBV7-6; clone size: -; CDR3 protein: ASSPLTGGTKNIQY
D gene: -; J gene: TRBJ2-7; V gene: TRBV18; clone size: -; CDR3 protein: ASSPPLGVPSSYEQY
D gene: TRBD2; J gene: TRBJ2-1; V gene: TRBV19; clone size: once; CDR3 protein: ASSIRTSGSYEQF
D gene: TRBD1; J gene: TRBJ2-1; V gene: TRBV4-2; clone size: once; CDR3 protein: ASTPLGGLEQF
D gene: -; J gene: TRBJ2-7; V gene: TRBV5-1; clone size: -; CDR3 protein: ASSFTRGSYEQY
D gene: TRBD2; J gene: TRBJ2-1; V gene: TRBV5-1; clone size: -; CDR3 protein: ASSLATSGAYNEQF
D gene: -; J gene: TRBJ2-7; V gene: TRBV6-1; clone size: -; CDR3 protein: ASSLGQQISYEQY
D gene: -; J gene: TRBJ1-3; V gene: TRBV5-1; clone size: -; CDR3 protein: ASSLGQANTIY
D gene: -; J gene: TRBJ1-2; V gene: TRBV28; clone size: once; CDR3 protein: ASSLSSGVYGYT
D gene: TRBD1; J gene: TRBJ1-5; V gene: TRBV6-4; clone size: once; CDR3 protein: ASSSTPQGDQPQH
D gene: TRBD1; J gene: TRBJ1-4; V gene: TRBV7-2; clone size: -; CDR3 protein: ASSLGDRANEKLF
D gene: TRBD1; J gene: TRBJ2-7; V gene: TRBV27; clone size: -; CDR3 protein: ATGGAYEQY
D gene: -; J gene: TRBJ2-2; V gene: TRBV7-3; clone size: -; CDR3 protein: ACRGGNTGELF
D gene: -; J gene: TRBJ2-7; V gene: TRBV29-1; clone size: -; CDR3 protein: SVGLAFPARQYEQY
D gene: -; J gene: TRBJ2-7; V gene: TRBV9; clone size: -; CDR3 protein: ASSVGDSSEQY
D gene: -; J gene: TRBJ1-1; V gene: TRBV27; clone size: -; CDR3 protein: ASSSLRTEAF
D gene: TRBD2; J gene: TRBJ2-2; V gene: TRBV5-1; clone size: -; CDR3 protein: ASNSFLPDGRGGHRTGELF
D gene: -; J gene: TRBJ2-2; V gene: TRBV11-2; clone size: -; CDR3 protein: ASSLDRRQLRNTGELF
D gene: -; J gene: TRBJ2-7; V gene: TRBV5-5; clone size: -; CDR3 protein: ASSLWSTYYEQY
D gene: -; J gene: TRBJ1-4; V gene: TRBV11-2; clone size: -; CDR3 protein: ASSRRTAEKLF
D gene: TRBD2; J gene: TRBJ2-1; V gene: TRBV10-2; clone size: -; CDR3 protein: ASSFSGRPNEQF
D gene: TRBD1; J gene: TRBJ2-2; V gene: TRBV5-1; clone size: -; CDR3 protein: ASTPEQGASKGGELF
D gene: -; J gene: TRBJ1-2; V gene: TRBV6-5; clone size: -; CDR3 protein: ASTQRGVEGYT
D gene: TRBD1; J gene: TRBJ1-4; V gene: TRBV5-5; clone size: -; CDR3 protein: ASSPDRGIRRDEKLF
D gene: -; J gene: TRBJ2-4; V gene: TRBV5-4; clone size: -; CDR3 protein: ASSLPGGLSIQY
D gene: TRBD1; J gene: TRBJ1-1; V gene: TRBV5-1; clone size: -; CDR3 protein: ASSSGQGLLNTEAF
D gene: -; J gene: TRBJ2-3; V gene: TRBV7-3; clone size: -; CDR3 protein: ASSSSGVDTQY
D gene: -; J gene: TRBJ2-2; V gene: TRBV30; clone size: -; CDR3 protein: AWSLTGELF
D gene: -; J gene: TRBJ2-1; V gene: TRBV19; clone size: -; CDR3 protein: ASSITHYNEQF
D gene: TRBD1; J gene: TRBJ1-1; V gene: TRBV10-3; clone size: -; CDR3 protein: AISEGGQTAEAF
D gene: TRBD1; J gene: TRBJ2-5; V gene: TRBV2; clone size: -; CDR3 protein: ASSGGTGGWETQY
D gene: -; J gene: TRBJ1-2; V gene: TRBV5-1; clone size: -; CDR3 protein: ASRERANYGYT
D gene: TRBD2; J gene: TRBJ2-1; V gene: TRBV4-1; clone size: -; CDR3 protein: ASSAVAGPGGYDNEQF
D gene: -; J gene: TRBJ2-7; V gene: TRBV5-4; clone size: -; CDR3 protein: ASSRTSGAGEQY
D gene: -; J gene: TRBJ2-1; V gene: TRBV4-1; clone size: once; CDR3 protein: ASSQVGGVNEQF
D gene: TRBD2; J gene: TRBJ2-1; V gene: TRBV19; clone size: -; CDR3 protein: ASRVGPTGRVTSGVHEQF
D gene: TRBD2; J gene: TRBJ2-7; V gene: TRBV7-9; clone size: -; CDR3 protein: ASSLFLADGYEQY
D gene: TRBD2; J gene: TRBJ2-7; V gene: TRBV5-1; clone size: -; CDR3 protein: ASSPAGGPAYEQY
D gene: -; J gene: TRBJ1-4; V gene: TRBV12-5; clone size: -; CDR3 protein: ASGLAQGRSVGEKLF
D gene: TRBD1; J gene: TRBJ2-1; V gene: TRBV4-3; clone size: -; CDR3 protein: ASSQDGQGALDEQF
D gene: TRBD2; J gene: TRBJ2-1; V gene: TRBV7-8; clone size: -; CDR3 protein: ASSPLLAGGREQF
D gene: -; J gene: TRBJ1-2; V gene: TRBV19; clone size: -; CDR3 protein: ASRRGAGYGYT
D gene: -; J gene: TRBJ2-6; V gene: TRBV6-5; clone size: -; CDR3 protein: ASSPSSFGANVLT
D gene: TRBD1; J gene: TRBJ1-1; V gene: TRBV27; clone size: -; CDR3 protein: ASSSRTGQVGTEAF
D gene: -; J gene: TRBJ1-3; V gene: TRBV4-3; clone size: once; CDR3 protein: ASSQDLGAGNTIY